The 23 T cell receptor beta chains reported below all come from one sample, sequenced in a study of OX40 agonist ivuxolimab in advanced cancers. Clones were sequenced by immunoSEQ multiplex PCR, and TCRdb holds only the in-frame ones, with some missing. The profile shows some 19,000 clones, just under 75% of them singletons. Material: CD4+ or CD8+ T cells sorted from blood, obtained in a trial of the OX40 agonist ivuxolimab. The source is an adult with an advanced solid tumor such as melanoma, head and neck, liver or kidney cancer.

The chain links TRBV9 to TRBJ2-7, with TRBD2 matching 9 bases. Germline-derived CDR1 and CDR2 are SGDLS and YYNGEE. The CDR3 sequence is 15 residues long. V shed 3 bases, J shed 4 bases, and the junction held 8 bases outside the gene matches. The CDR3 region has the DNA TGTGCCAGCAGCGCCCCCTCTAGCGGGGAATACGAGCAGTACTTC. It encodes CASSAPSSGEYEQYF.

The chain links TRBV27 to TRBJ2-1, with 7 bases that match TRBD2. V lost 1 base to trimming and J lost 9 bases; unmatched junction nucleotides: 9. CDR3 length: 15 residues. CDR1 MNHEY and CDR2 SMNVEV come from the germline V gene (reference sequence). The CDR3 DNA reads TGTGCCAGCAGTTTATTCGGTTGGGGGGGAGGTGAGCAGTTCTTC. Amino acids: CASSLFGWGGGEQFF.

In DNA, the CDR3 is TGCGCCAGCAGCACAGAGAGCTACGGGGAGCTGTTTTTT. It specifies CASSTESYGELFF. The gene calls are TRBV5-1 and TRBJ2-2; no reliable D call. The CDR3 is 13 residues long. Trimming shortened V by 4 bases and J by 7 bases, and 11 bases separated the two germline ends. The V gene's germline CDR1 is SGHRS and CDR2 YFSETQ.

J is TRBJ2-3 and V is TRBV28; D ambiguous. The CDR3 contains 14 residues. Trimming stripped 2 bases from V and 2 bases from J, with 8 bases between. The V gene's germline CDR1 is MDHEN and CDR2 SYDVKM. This CDR3 reads CASSLEYHTDTQYF. The CDR3 bases are TGTGCCAGCAGTTTAGAGTACCACACAGATACGCAGTATTTT.

This clone ranks as medium-sized (0.01 to 0.1%). This chain joins TRBV30 and TRBJ2-2; D is undetermined. V lost 0 bases to trimming and J lost 1 base, with 6 bases between them. The germline CDR1 and CDR2 sequences are GTSNPN and SVGIG (reference sequence). The CDR3 is 14 amino acids. This CDR3 reads CAWSVGWNTGELFF. CDR3 sequence (DNA): TGTGCCTGGAGTGTGGGATGGAACACCGGGGAGCTGTTTTTT.

This clone was detected a few times. The chain employs TRBV5-6 and TRBJ2-7; maybe TRBD1 (6 bases). Germline-derived CDR1 and CDR2 are SGHDT and YYEEEE. There are 16 residues in the CDR3. V lost 4 bases and J lost 1, with 18 bases in between. CDR3: CASSHSLGALSYEQYF. The CDR3 coding sequence is TGTGCCAGCAGCCATAGTCTGGGGGCTCTGTCCTACGAGCAGTACTTC.

This clone was seen more than once but under ten times. V gene TRBV19 combines with J gene TRBJ2-5, with unresolved D. The germline gives CDR1 LNHDA, CDR2 SQIVND (reference sequence). Trimming took off 5 bases at V and 2 bases at J, with 12 bases between the two ends. This CDR3 is 14 amino acids long. CDR3 protein: CASSSTFQQETQYF. CDR3 DNA: TGTGCCAGTAGTTCGACGTTCCAACAAGAGACCCAGTACTTC.

The rearrangement joins TRBV6-6 to TRBJ2-3, with D perhaps given as TRBD1 or TRBD2 (6 bases each). Trimming removed 11 bases from V and 2 bases from J, with 20 bases in between. Per the germline V gene, CDR1 is MNHNY and CDR2 is SVGAGI (reference sequence). The CDR3 sequence is 15 residues long. For the CDR3, the DNA is TGTGCCTCCTTCCGAGGAGGGGGTTACACAGATACGCAGTATTTT. It is translated as CASFRGGGYTDTQYF.

By sample share, this clone is medium-sized. DNA for the CDR3: TGTGCCAGCAGTTATTACTCCTACAATGAGCAGTTCTTC. This sequence encodes CASSYYSYNEQFF. This chain connects TRBV6-5 to TRBJ2-1, with unresolved D. Trimming removed 3 bases at V and 0 bases at J, with 3 bases between. Germline V CDR1 and CDR2: MNHEY, SVGAGI. This CDR3 has 13 amino acids.

The rearrangement uses TRBV6-5 and TRBJ2-7; 8 positions agree with TRBD1. The CDR3 runs 13 residues. CDR1 MNHEY and CDR2 SVGAGI come from the germline V gene. V shed 5 bases and J 3 bases; nucleotides not matched to a gene: 3. The CDR3 sequence: CASSGDRSYEQYF. CDR3 nucleotides: TGTGCCAGCAGTGGGGACAGGAGCTACGAGCAGTACTTC.

The J gene is TRBJ2-2, the V gene TRBV7-9; D is ambiguous. The CDR3 consists of 12 residues. The V end lost 1 base, the J end lost 4 bases, and 1 base lay between the germline ends. The V gene's germline CDR1 is SEHNR and CDR2 FQNEAQ (reference sequence). CDR3 nucleotide sequence: TGTGCCAGCAGCTTAGGCACCGGGGAGCTGTTTTTT. Translation gives CASSLGTGELFF.

The chain has TRBV6-5 and TRBJ1-1, with D perhaps TRBD1 (5 bases). The CDR3 extends over 13 amino acids. V shed 6 bases and J shed 8 bases, with 16 bases lying between them. Germline values: CDR1 MNHEY, CDR2 SVGAGI. CDR3 sequence reads: CASSHGGGVEAFF. The DNA of the CDR3 is TGTGCCAGCAGCCACGGCGGGGGTGTAGAAGCTTTCTTT.

Concerning this clone itself: The sample has other DNA sequences that encode this CDR3 too. DNA for the CDR3: TGTGCCAGCAGCCCGGGCCTTGGGAATCAGCCCCAGCATTTT. Protein sequence: CASSPGLGNQPQHF. The J gene is TRBJ1-5, the V gene TRBV9, with D unresolved. The ends were cut back, 4 bases at V and 4 bases at J, with 12 bases in the middle. The CDR3 covers 14 residues. Looked up from germline, CDR1 is SGDLS and CDR2 is YYNGEE. Together with reference TRBV9 and TRBJ1-5, the CDR3 gives the full variable domain: DSGVTQTPKHLITATGQRVTLRCSPRSGDLSVYWYQQSLDQGLQFLIQYYNGEERAKGNILERFSAQQFPDLHSELNLSSLELGDSALYFCASSPGLGNQPQHFGDGTRLSIL.

This sequence joins TRBV7-9 and TRBJ1-2; perhaps TRBD1 as D (5 bases). Trimming took off 2 bases at V and 3 bases at J, with 13 bases between the two ends. The CDR3 covers 15 residues. Per the germline V gene, CDR1 is SEHNR and CDR2 is FQNEAQ (reference sequence). CDR3 protein: CASSLLGTLDYGYTF. The CDR3 region has the DNA TGTGCCAGCAGCTTACTGGGGACCCTGGACTATGGCTACACCTTC.

The rearrangement joins TRBV14 to TRBJ2-2; the D is unclear. Trimming removed 1 base at V and 5 bases at J, with 8 bases between. Germline V gene sequence: CDR1 SGHDN, CDR2 FVKESK. CDR3 length equals 14 residues. CDR3: CASSQVWPTGELFF. CDR3 DNA sequence: TGTGCCAGCAGCCAAGTCTGGCCGACCGGGGAGCTGTTTTTT.

This sequence joins TRBV21-1 and TRBJ1-2; the table's D gene call, TRBD1, was not cross checked with the DNA. TRBV21-1 is a pseudogene locus. This CDR3 region has 14 residues. CDR3 bases: TGTGCCAGCAGCTTGGAGGGACAGGGTGATGGCTACACCTTC. Residues: CASSLEGQGDGYTF.

The CDR3 nucleotides are TGCAGCGTCCTAGATGGGGGGCCCGGCGGGGAGCTGTTTTTT. It is translated as CSVLDGGPGGELFF. J is TRBJ2-2 and V is TRBV29-1; D may correspond to TRBD1 or TRBD2 (6 bases each). This CDR3 is built from 14 residues. Germline-derived CDR1 and CDR2 are SQVTM and ANQGSEA. V lost 6 bases and J lost 7, with 18 bases in between.

This clone was seen just once. The J gene is TRBJ2-3, the V gene TRBV5-4, with 9 bases lining up with TRBD2. The CDR3 consists of 18 residues. V was clipped by 2 bases and J by 4 bases; unmatched bases: 14. CDR1 is SGHNT, CDR2 YYREEE, per germline (reference sequence). The CDR3 DNA follows: TGTGCCAGCAGCTTTAAGGTTAGCGGGGGACTCCGGGCAGATACGCAGTATTTT. The encoded protein is CASSFKVSGGLRADTQYF.

CDR3 amino acids: CASSQLSGTDTQYF. The CDR3 coding sequence is TGCGCCAGCAGCCAACTCTCCGGGACAGATACGCAGTATTTT. The rearrangement joins TRBV4-1 to TRBJ2-3; D not certain. The V end was cut by 2 bases, the J end by 3 bases, with 9 bases between. This CDR3 is built from 14 residues. Germline CDR1 MGHRA, CDR2 YSYEKL.

This clone was detected many times. The J gene is TRBJ2-2, the V gene TRBV7-9; D unclear. With 2 bases removed from V and 4 bases from J, the gap between germline ends came to 2 bases. The CDR3 runs to 12 residues. CDR1 and CDR2 from the germline V gene are SEHNR and FQNEAQ (reference sequence). In DNA form, the CDR3 reads TGTGCCAGCAGCTTACTCACCGGGGAGCTGTTTTTT. It translates to CASSLLTGELFF.

The chain uses TRBV14 and TRBJ2-3, with no clear D. The CDR3 extends over 16 amino acids. V lost 5 bases, J lost 4 bases, and 19 bases lay in between. Germline CDR1 reads SGHDN; CDR2 reads FVKESK. The CDR3 loop is CASSVRPGQGPDTQYF. The CDR3 DNA follows: TGTGCCAGCAGCGTACGTCCGGGCCAAGGCCCAGATACGCAGTATTTT.

The CDR3 nucleotides are TGTGCCAGCAGCTTAAGACCGGGGGGCCCGAAGAACACTGAAGCTTTCTTT. Translated, it gives CASSLRPGGPKNTEAFF. This chain links TRBV7-9 with TRBJ1-1, with D possibly being TRBD1 (6 bases). The CDR3 has 17 amino acids. V was pared by 2 bases and J by 1 base, with 17 bases between. The V gene's germline CDR1 is SEHNR and CDR2 FQNEAQ (reference sequence).

This clone is labeled medium-sized. This chain uses TRBV6-1 with TRBJ2-5; D possibly uses TRBD1 or TRBD2 (6 bases each). V shed 3 bases and J shed 5 bases, with 16 bases lying between them. Per germline, CDR1 MNHNS and CDR2 SASEGT. The CDR3 has 15 amino acids. As DNA, the CDR3 is TGTGCCAGCAGTGATTCCGTGGGGGGCGCGGAGACCCAGTACTTC. Its translation is CASSDSVGGAETQYF.